A selection of T cell receptor beta chains follows, all from one sample in a study of T cell repertoires in cytomegalovirus infection. No cognate antigen is known for these TCRs. Using its own MiXCR run on the reads, TCRdb lists one record per CDR3 protein. The sample holds about 110,000 distinct CDR3 sequences; about 30% are singletons and the top ten take roughly 81%. Specimen: CD8+ T cells from cultured PBMCs, collected from culture after CMV antigen stimulation. The receptor set was obtained from a human donor in good health (CMV status not recorded). Some clones in this sample may be carry-over from other donors' samples. Both conserved end residues are part of each CDR3. A D gene is named only where the DNA matches it firmly. Clone size is not always given. Where it is, it says once, few, many or a class for expanded clones.

j_gene | abundance | len | v_gene | d_gene | CDR3aa | CDR3nt
TRBJ2-7 | - | 14 | TRBV7-9 | TRBD1 | CASSQTTGRYEQYF | TGTGCCAGCAGCCAAACGACAGGGCGCTACGAGCAGTACTTC
TRBJ1-4 | - | 14 | TRBV7-9 | TRBD1 | CASSNPDRPEKLFF | TGTGCCAGCAGCAACCCGGACAGGCCTGAAAAACTGTTTTTT
TRBJ1-2 | few | 14 | TRBV13 | - | CASSSTNEQNLYTF | TGTGCCAGCAGCTCCACCAATGAGCAGAATCTCTACACCTTC
TRBJ1-1 | many | 16 | TRBV12-3/TRBV12-4 | - | CASSTRTDTPNTEAFF | TGTGCCAGCAGCACCCGGACAGATACTCCTAACACTGAAGCTTTCTTT
TRBJ2-7 | - | 15 | TRBV7-6 | TRBD1 | CASSFGTGTNYEQYF | TGTGCCAGCAGCTTCGGGACAGGGACCAACTACGAGCAGTACTTC
TRBJ2-7 | - | 14 | TRBV9 | - | CASSAGRMTNEQYF | TGTGCCAGCAGCGCGGGACGGATGACTAACGAGCAGTACTTC
TRBJ2-3 | - | 19 | TRBV7-9 | TRBD2 | CASKKSRLAGGRGTDTQYF | TGTGCCAGCAAGAAAAGTCGTCTAGCGGGGGGCCGGGGCACAGATACGCAGTATTTT
TRBJ2-5 | - | 14 | TRBV4-1 | - | CASSQTWGEETQYF | TGCGCCAGCAGCCAAACTTGGGGGGAAGAGACCCAGTACTTC
TRBJ1-1 | many | 14 | TRBV7-9 | - | CASLPKEINTEAFF | TGTGCCAGCCTCCCGAAGGAGATTAACACTGAAGCTTTCTTT
TRBJ2-1 | - | 15 | TRBV3-1 | TRBD2 | CASSLGLAGVHEQFF | TGTGCCAGCAGCCTGGGACTAGCGGGGGTCCATGAGCAGTTCTTC
TRBJ2-1 | many | 18 | TRBV7-8 | TRBD2 | CASSLVILAGDPYNEQFF | TGTGCCAGCAGCTTAGTAATACTAGCGGGGGACCCCTACAATGAGCAGTTCTTC
TRBJ2-7 | - | 14 | TRBV19 | TRBD1 | CASNSGTGAYEQYF | TGTGCCAGTAACTCCGGGACAGGGGCCTACGAGCAGTACTTC
TRBJ2-3 | many | 19 | TRBV27 | TRBD2 | CASSLSRTSGGLATDTQYF | TGTGCCAGCAGTTTATCAAGGACTAGCGGGGGCCTCGCCACAGATACGCAGTATTTT
TRBJ2-3 | - | 17 | TRBV5-1 | TRBD2 | CASSLYPGLASTDTQYF | TGCGCCAGCAGCCTCTACCCTGGACTAGCTAGCACAGATACGCAGTATTTT
TRBJ1-1 | few | 13 | TRBV5-4 | - | CASSYAGGTEAFF | TGTGCCAGCAGTTACGCAGGAGGAACTGAAGCTTTCTTT
TRBJ2-3 | - | 12 | TRBV29-1 | - | CSVGTGTDTQYF | TGCAGCGTGGGGACTGGCACAGATACGCAGTATTTT
TRBJ2-3 | - | 15 | TRBV12-3/TRBV12-4 | - | CASSSLLRGLDTQYF | TGTGCCAGCAGTTCTCTCCTAAGGGGTCTGGATACGCAGTATTTT
TRBJ2-1 | - | 16 | TRBV6-5 | - | CASSYRGANDYNEQFF | TGTGCCAGCAGTTACAGGGGGGCAAATGACTACAATGAGCAGTTCTTC
TRBJ2-6 | many | 13 | TRBV6-2/TRBV6-3 | - | CASSFSGANVLTF | TGTGCCAGCTCGTTCTCTGGGGCCAACGTCCTGACTTTC
TRBJ2-7 | - | 13 | TRBV7-2 | - | CASSTDVRYEQYF | TGTGCCAGCAGCACCGACGTACGCTACGAGCAGTACTTC
TRBJ1-1 | - | 14 | TRBV7-8 | - | CASSTWTFYTEAFF | TGTGCCAGCAGCACATGGACATTTTACACTGAAGCTTTCTTT
TRBJ2-7 | - | 13 | TRBV12-3/TRBV12-4 | - | CASSSDNSYEQYF | TGTGCCAGCAGTTCGGACAACTCCTACGAGCAGTACTTC
TRBJ2-3 | many | 15 | TRBV7-6 | TRBD2 | CASSLGAGGADTQYF | TGTGCCAGCAGCTTAGGAGCGGGAGGGGCAGATACGCAGTATTTT
TRBJ2-2 | - | 16 | TRBV10-3 | - | CAISTGTQGNTGELFF | TGTGCCATCAGTACTGGGACCCAGGGGAACACCGGGGAGCTGTTTTTT
TRBJ1-6 | - | 15 | TRBV2 | TRBD1 | CASRGQGAYNSPLHF | TGTGCCAGCAGGGGACAGGGGGCGTATAATTCACCCCTCCACTTT
TRBJ2-5 | - | 15 | TRBV7-6 | - | CASSLVGALQETQYF | TGTGCCAGCAGCTTAGTCGGGGCACTCCAAGAGACCCAGTACTTC
TRBJ2-5 | few | 16 | TRBV7-2 | - | CASSLVASSYQETQYF | TGTGCCAGCAGCTTAGTTGCTAGTTCTTATCAGGAGACCCAGTACTTC
TRBJ2-1 | - | 15 | TRBV18 | TRBD2 | CASSRRGVLNNEQFF | TGTGCCAGCTCACGGCGGGGGGTACTCAACAATGAGCAGTTCTTC
TRBJ1-5 | - | 15 | TRBV7-9 | - | CASSLDGEESQPQHF | TGTGCCAGCAGCTTAGACGGGGAAGAAAGTCAGCCCCAGCATTTT
TRBJ1-5 | - | 16 | TRBV20-1 | - | CSARTLQGFSNQPQHF | TGCAGTGCTAGAACCCTCCAGGGGTTTAGCAATCAGCCCCAGCATTTT
TRBJ2-1 | - | 15 | TRBV7-9 | - | CASSIVQGFGNEQFF | TGTGCCAGCAGCATCGTTCAGGGGTTCGGGAATGAGCAGTTCTTC
TRBJ2-1 | few | 16 | TRBV28 | - | CASSWRSLSSYNEQFF | TGTGCCAGCAGTTGGAGGAGTCTCAGCTCCTACAATGAGCAGTTCTTC
TRBJ1-2 | - | 13 | TRBV12-3/TRBV12-4 | - | CASSFSRSYGYTF | TGTGCCAGCAGTTTCTCCCGTTCCTATGGCTACACCTTC
TRBJ2-1 | - | 16 | TRBV2 | TRBD2 | CASSDSGALSSNEQFF | TGTGCCAGCAGTGATAGCGGGGCGTTATCTTCCAATGAGCAGTTCTTC
TRBJ1-2 | - | 14 | TRBV19 | - | CASSLRQDYYGYTF | TGTGCCAGTAGCTTACGACAGGACTACTATGGCTACACCTTC
TRBJ2-1 | - | 12 | TRBV12-3/TRBV12-4 | - | CASTPDGNEQFF | TGTGCCAGCACCCCGGACGGCAATGAGCAGTTCTTC
TRBJ1-1 | - | 16 | TRBV13 | TRBD1 | CASSYPLGQAPTEAFF | TGTGCCAGCAGTTACCCCCTTGGACAGGCCCCCACTGAAGCTTTCTTT
TRBJ1-1 | - | 12 | TRBV2 | - | CARQVKGTEAFF | TGTGCCAGACAGGTGAAGGGAACTGAAGCTTTCTTT
TRBJ1-2 | - | 15 | TRBV28 | - | CASSPLGVMMDGYTF | TGTGCCAGCAGTCCCCTGGGGGTCATGATGGATGGCTACACCTTC
TRBJ2-1 | few | 15 | TRBV5-1 | TRBD1 | CASSSTPGQYNEQFF | TGCGCCAGCAGCTCCACTCCGGGACAGTACAATGAGCAGTTCTTC
TRBJ2-1 | few | 16 | TRBV7-9 | TRBD1 | CASSLGGRGPYNEQFF | TGTGCCAGCAGCTTAGGGGGCAGGGGGCCGTACAATGAGCAGTTCTTC
TRBJ2-1 | - | 14 | TRBV29-1 | TRBD2 | CSVYGGYSYNEQFF | TGCAGCGTTTACGGGGGGTACTCCTACAATGAGCAGTTCTTC
TRBJ1-6 | few | 11 | TRBV25-1 | - | CASTADGPLHF | TGTGCCAGCACCGCGGACGGGCCCCTCCACTTT
TRBJ2-5 | few | 14 | TRBV5-4 | - | CASSFIGGQETQYF | TGTGCCAGCAGCTTTATAGGGGGCCAAGAGACCCAGTACTTC
TRBJ2-1 | many | 14 | TRBV7-2 | TRBD2 | CASSFRLAGNEQFF | TGTGCCAGCAGCTTTCGACTAGCGGGAAATGAGCAGTTCTTC
TRBJ2-7 | - | 13 | TRBV7-2 | - | CASSAPFKYEQYF | TGTGCCAGCAGTGCCCCCTTTAAGTACGAGCAGTACTTC
TRBJ2-3 | - | 16 | TRBV7-6 | TRBD2 | CASSLAGGGAGDTQYF | TGTGCCAGCAGCTTAGCCGGCGGGGGGGCCGGAGATACGCAGTATTTT
TRBJ2-1 | few | 12 | TRBV2 | - | CASSEGSNEQFF | TGTGCCAGCAGTGAAGGCAGCAATGAGCAGTTCTTC
TRBJ1-5 | few | 15 | TRBV19 | TRBD1 | CASSGRTGGNQPQHF | TGTGCCAGTAGTGGAAGGACAGGGGGCAATCAGCCCCAGCATTTT